These 25 T cell receptor beta chains came from one sample sequenced in a study of blood T cell repertoires in COVID-19. Sequencing used immunoSEQ multiplex PCR; TCRdb keeps in-frame clones, though not all of them. The data contain 250,000 to 300,000 clones, under 90% of them singletons. Sequencing used peripheral blood. The receptors here all came from a woman aged 55-69 years with active or convalescent COVID-19.

The chain carries TRBV12-5 and TRBJ1-5; no clear D. The V gene's germline CDR1 is LGHNT and CDR2 FRNRAP. CDR3 size: 16 residues. Deletions cut 1 base from V and 0 bases from J, with 10 bases between. DNA of the CDR3: TGTGCTAGTGGTTTGGACTACGGATTTAGCAATCAGCCCCAGCATTTT. This encodes CASGLDYGFSNQPQHF. The variable domain in full, with the rest retrieved from reference TRBV12-5 and TRBJ1-5, is DARVTQTPRHKVTEMGQEVTMRCQPILGHNTVFWYRQTMMQGLELLAYFRNRAPLDDSGMPKDRFSAEMPDATLATLKIQPSEPRDSAVYFCASGLDYGFSNQPQHFGDGTRLSIL.

J is TRBJ1-2 and V is TRBV4-2; 8 nucleotides line up with TRBD1. V was pared by 0 bases and J by 6 bases, with 15 bases of the junction left unmatched. CDR3 length: 18 residues. Germline V gene lookup returns CDR1 LGHNA and CDR2 YNFKEQ. CDR3 coding DNA: TGTGCCAGCAGCCAAGATAACTGGCTACTCGGACAGGGAGATGGCTACACCTTC. Protein: CASSQDNWLLGQGDGYTF.

The rearrangement joins TRBV10-2 to TRBJ1-2; tentative D call: TRBD1 (5 bases). The CDR3 runs 12 residues. CDR1 and CDR2 from the germline V gene are WSHSY and SAAADI. Deletions cut 6 bases from V and 5 bases from J, with 10 bases between. The CDR3: CASRVDSYGYTF. The CDR3 region has the DNA TGCGCCAGCAGGGTCGACAGTTATGGCTACACCTTC.

This chain joins TRBV5-1 and TRBJ1-1, with D possibly TRBD1 on 6 matching bases. The length of the CDR3 is 14 residues. Germline V lookup: CDR1 SGHRS, CDR2 YFSETQ. Trimming stripped 4 bases from V and 2 bases from J, with 12 bases between. The CDR3 here is CASSVQGINTEAFF. In DNA form, the CDR3 reads TGCGCCAGCAGCGTACAGGGTATCAACACTGAAGCTTTCTTT.

V is TRBV15 and J is TRBJ2-2; D perhaps matches TRBD1 (6 bases). CDR3 length: 17 amino acids. CDR1 is LNHNV and CDR2 is YYDKDF in the germline V gene (reference sequence). Trimming cost V 0 bases and J 2 bases, with 13 bases left between them. The CDR3, as DNA: TGTGCCACCAGCAGAGATAACACAGGGTCTAACACCGGGGAGCTGTTTTTT. Its protein product is CATSRDNTGSNTGELFF.

This clone was seen repeatedly, ten times or more. V usage is TRBV6-1 and J usage is TRBJ1-1; D uncertain. The CDR3 consists of 14 residues. Germline CDR1 is MNHNS and CDR2 is SASEGT. V was cut by 3 bases and J by 4 bases, with 12 bases left in between. CDR3 sequence (DNA): TGTGCCAGCAGTGAGGTGGCAGGTTCCACTGAAGCTTTCTTT. As protein: CASSEVAGSTEAFF.

The chain couples TRBV4-3 to TRBJ1-1, with D possibly TRBD1 on 5 matching bases. The CDR3 loop spans 17 amino acids. In germline, CDR1 is LGHNA, CDR2 YSLEER. Trimming cost V 0 bases and J 1 base, with 15 bases left between them. Here the CDR3 DNA reads TGCGCCAGCAGCCAAGATGTTTTAGGGGCGGAGAACACTGAAGCTTTCTTT. Its protein is CASSQDVLGAENTEAFF.

This chain joins TRBV2 and TRBJ2-7, with 7 bases aligning to TRBD2. The germline V gene encodes CDR1 SNHLY and CDR2 FYNNEI. CDR3 length equals 14 residues. V dropped 4 bases and J dropped 5; count of bases not matched to a gene: 8. This CDR3 reads CASSGSRLAHEQYF. The CDR3 DNA is TGTGCCAGCAGTGGGTCGAGACTAGCTCACGAGCAGTACTTC.

This rearrangement joins TRBV3-1 (or the pseudogene TRBV3-2) to TRBJ2-5; 10 positions match TRBD2. The CDR3 covers 15 residues. From germline, CDR1 is LGHDT and CDR2 YNNKEL (reference sequence). Germline trimming cut 3 bases from V and 5 bases from J; bases unmatched to any gene: 6. CDR3 loop: CASSQTAGGFETQYF. The CDR3, as DNA: TGTGCCAGCAGCCAGACAGCGGGGGGGTTTGAGACCCAGTACTTC.

The chain links TRBV3-1 (or the pseudogene TRBV3-2) to TRBJ1-1; no definite D call. There are 15 residues in the CDR3. Trimming removed 3 bases at V and 2 bases at J, with 13 bases between. Germline V gene sequence: CDR1 LGHDT, CDR2 YNNKEL (reference sequence). CDR3 nucleotide sequence: TGTGCCAGCAGCCATCTTGTTGCGAAAAACACTGAAGCTTTCTTT. As protein: CASSHLVAKNTEAFF.

V and J are TRBV7-8 and TRBJ1-2; possible D gene TRBD1, 6 bases. V lost 2 bases and J lost 5, with 24 bases in between. This CDR3 comprises 18 residues. Germline lookup yields CDR1 SGHVS and CDR2 FQNEAQ. CDR3 DNA: TGTGCCAGCAGCTTATTCCCCCAGGACAGCGGTTTAGGTTATGGCTACACCTTC. It is translated as CASSLFPQDSGLGYGYTF.

Here the CDR3 DNA reads TGCGCCAGCAGCCAAGATCACAGGGGTTTATTCGAACTTGAGCAGTTCTTC. Residues: CASSQDHRGLFELEQFF. This chain connects TRBV4-3 to TRBJ2-1; 7 bases fit TRBD1. V gave up 0 bases and J gave up 9 bases; unmatched junction bases: 14. This CDR3 contains 17 residues. Germline V gene sequence: CDR1 LGHNA, CDR2 YSLEER.

The CDR3: CASSLLTTTNSNGANVLTF. CDR3 DNA: TGCGCCAGCAGCCTTTTGACTACGACCAACAGTAACGGGGCCAACGTCCTGACTTTC. The V and J genes are TRBV5-1 and TRBJ2-6; tentative D call: TRBD2 (5 bases). V was trimmed by 4 bases and J by 4 bases, leaving 24 bases between them. The CDR3 is 19 residues long. Germline CDR1 reads SGHRS; CDR2 reads YFSETQ. Complete variable domain (other parts from reference TRBV5-1 and TRBJ2-6): KAGVTQTPRYLIKTRGQQVTLSCSPISGHRSVSWYQQTPGQGLQFLFEYFSETQRNKGNFPGRFSGRQFSNSRSEMNVSTLELGDSALYLCASSLLTTTNSNGANVLTFGAGSRLTVL.

The chain links TRBV4-3 to TRBJ2-7, with D possibly being TRBD1 (6 bases). V was clipped by 0 bases and J by 3 bases, with 12 bases between them. The CDR3 is 15 residues long. The germline V gene has CDR1 LGHNA and CDR2 YSLEER. CDR3 in amino acids: CASSQEVGQIYEQYF. The CDR3 DNA sequence: TGCGCCAGCAGCCAAGAGGTCGGACAGATCTACGAGCAGTACTTC.

V and J are TRBV21-1 and TRBJ1-2. TRBV21-1 is reported as a pseudogene. CDR3 length: 15 residues. CDR3 sequence reads: CASSNGRKWAGGYTF. CDR3 in DNA: TGTGCCAGCAGCAACGGCCGGAAGTGGGCGGGTGGCTACACCTTC.

This clone has just a few counts. The chain combines TRBV9 with TRBJ1-3; D is unresolved. The CDR3 is 16 amino acids. Trimming shortened V by 0 bases and J by 0 bases, and 10 bases separated the two germline ends. Germline loops: CDR1 SGDLS, CDR2 YYNGEE. The CDR3, as DNA: TGTGCCAGCAGCGTAGGTTGGTCGAGCTCTGGAAACACCATATATTTT. Amino acid sequence: CASSVGWSSSGNTIYF.

The gene calls are TRBV5-4 and TRBJ2-5; 9 nucleotides agree with TRBD1. V lost 0 bases, J lost 5 bases, and 5 bases stayed unmatched. Germline CDR1 is SGHNT and CDR2 is YYREEE (reference sequence). The length of the CDR3 is 15 residues. The CDR3 reads CASSLDRGLGETQYF. CDR3 nucleotide sequence: TGTGCCAGCAGCTTGGACAGGGGGCTGGGGGAGACCCAGTACTTC.

The chain employs TRBV5-8 and TRBJ1-5, with 8 bases that match TRBD1. Trimming took 6 bases from V and 7 from J; bases not matched to a gene: 6. Per germline, CDR1 SGHTS and CDR2 YDEGEE. The CDR3 is made up of 13 amino acids. The CDR3: CASNLQGAQPQHF. CDR3 DNA sequence: TGTGCCAGCAACCTTCAGGGGGCCCAGCCCCAGCATTTT.

This rearrangement joins TRBV15 to TRBJ2-5, with 8 bases fitting TRBD1. Germline CDR1 and CDR2: LNHNV and YYDKDF (reference sequence). The ends lost 1 base at V and 4 bases at J; junction bases unmatched: 11. The CDR3 is made up of 17 amino acids. CDR3 residues: CATSRGLTGEERETQYF. The CDR3 DNA sequence: TGTGCCACCAGCAGAGGCTTGACAGGGGAAGAACGAGAGACCCAGTACTTC.

The chain combines TRBV4-2 with TRBJ2-7; D not resolved. CDR1 and CDR2 (germline): LGHNA, YNFKEQ. Deletions cut 1 base from V and 0 bases from J, with 10 bases between. CDR3 length equals 15 residues. The CDR3 DNA reads as TGTGCCAGCAGCCAAGTCAGGATCGGCTCCTACGAGCAGTACTTC. Translated: CASSQVRIGSYEQYF.

The chain combines TRBV21-1 with TRBJ2-1; the DNA was not used to check the table's D call, TRBD2. TRBV21-1 constitutes a pseudogene. This CDR3 spans 16 amino acids. The CDR3 loop reads CASSKAHGLALNEQFF. DNA of the CDR3: TGTGCCAGCAGCAAGGCCCACGGACTAGCTCTCAATGAGCAGTTCTTC.

V and J are TRBV7-6 and TRBJ1-1, with D unresolved. CDR3 length: 13 amino acids. Per the germline V gene, CDR1 is SGHVS and CDR2 is FNYEAQ. The germline V and J ends were trimmed by 2 bases and 4 bases, with 8 bases remaining between them. CDR3 loop: CASSLSSSTEAFF. Here the CDR3 DNA reads TGTGCCAGCAGCTTATCATCCAGCACTGAAGCTTTCTTT. Using reference TRBV7-6 and TRBJ1-1 for the parts outside the CDR3, the full variable domain is GAGVSQSPRYKVTKRGQDVALRCDPISGHVSLYWYRQALGQGPEFLTYFNYEAQQDKSGLPNDRFSAERPEGSISTLTIQRTEQRDSAMYRCASSLSSSTEAFFGQGTRLTVV.

This clone was seen a single time. This chain uses TRBV2 with TRBJ1-2; 9 bases map to TRBD1. This CDR3 has 15 amino acids. Germline loops: CDR1 SNHLY, CDR2 FYNNEI. The ends lost 3 bases at V and 5 bases at J; junction bases unmatched: 7. The CDR3 region has the DNA TGTGCCAGCAGTGAGGGAGCTGGACAGGGGTATGGCTACACCTTC. It specifies CASSEGAGQGYGYTF. Supplemented by reference TRBV2 and TRBJ1-2, the full variable domain reads EPEVTQTPSHQVTQMGQEVILRCVPISNHLYFYWYRQILGQKVEFLVSFYNNEISEKSEIFDDQFSVERPDGSNFTLKIRSTKLEDSAMYFCASSEGAGQGYGYTFGSGTRLTVV.

The genes are TRBV6-5 and TRBJ1-5; TRBD1 agrees at 8 bases. The CDR3 consists of 15 residues. The germline V gene has CDR1 MNHEY and CDR2 SVGAGI. With V trimmed by 8 bases and J by 7 bases, 13 bases remained unmatched. The CDR3 bases are TGTGCCAGCCAACGGGAAAGGACAGGGCTACAGCCCCAGCATTTT. Protein product: CASQRERTGLQPQHF.

The rearrangement joins TRBV15 to TRBJ2-7; no clear D gene. CDR1 is LNHNV and CDR2 is YYDKDF in the germline V gene (reference sequence). This CDR3 region has 13 residues. V was trimmed by 0 bases and J by 3 bases, leaving 6 bases between them. This chain's CDR3 is CATSRDPGYEQYF. In DNA form, the CDR3 reads TGTGCCACCAGCAGAGATCCGGGCTACGAGCAGTACTTC.